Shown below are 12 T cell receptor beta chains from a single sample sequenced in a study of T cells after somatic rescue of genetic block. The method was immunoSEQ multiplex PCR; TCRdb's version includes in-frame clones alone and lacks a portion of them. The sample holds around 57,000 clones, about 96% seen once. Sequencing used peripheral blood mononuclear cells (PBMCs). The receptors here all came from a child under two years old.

In DNA, the CDR3 is TGTGCCAGCAGCTTAGGGTGGCTAGCGGGGCCCAATGAGCAGTTCTTC. Translation gives CASSLGWLAGPNEQFF. The chain uses TRBV7-2 and TRBJ2-1, with TRBD2 matching 9 bases. Germline V gene data show CDR1 as SGHTA and CDR2 as FQGNSA. The CDR3 totals 16 residues. V gave up 1 base and J gave up 6 bases; unmatched junction bases: 7.

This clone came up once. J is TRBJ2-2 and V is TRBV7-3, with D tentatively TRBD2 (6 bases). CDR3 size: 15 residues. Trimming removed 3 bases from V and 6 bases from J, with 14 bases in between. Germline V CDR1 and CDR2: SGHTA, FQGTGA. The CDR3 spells CASSFDSGVPGELFF. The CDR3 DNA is TGTGCCAGCAGCTTCGATAGCGGAGTCCCCGGGGAGCTGTTTTTT. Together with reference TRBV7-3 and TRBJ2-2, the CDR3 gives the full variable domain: GAGVSQTPSNKVTEKGKYVELRCDPISGHTALYWYRQSLGQGPEFLIYFQGTGAADDSGLPNDRFFAVRPEGSVSTLKIQRTERGDSAVYLCASSFDSGVPGELFFGEGSRLTVL.

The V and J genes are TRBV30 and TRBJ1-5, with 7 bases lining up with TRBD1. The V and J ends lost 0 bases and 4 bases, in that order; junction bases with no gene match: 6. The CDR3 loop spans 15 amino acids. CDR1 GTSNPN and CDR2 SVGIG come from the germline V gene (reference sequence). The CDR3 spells CAWSVEGAPNQPQHF. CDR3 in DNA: TGTGCCTGGAGTGTAGAGGGGGCCCCTAATCAGCCCCAGCATTTT.

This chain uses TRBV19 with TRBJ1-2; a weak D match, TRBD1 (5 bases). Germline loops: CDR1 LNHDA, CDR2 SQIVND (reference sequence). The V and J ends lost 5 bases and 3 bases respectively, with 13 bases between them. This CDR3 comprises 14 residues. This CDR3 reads CASSVEKGYYGYTF. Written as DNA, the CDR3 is TGTGCCAGTAGTGTGGAGAAGGGGTACTATGGCTACACCTTC.

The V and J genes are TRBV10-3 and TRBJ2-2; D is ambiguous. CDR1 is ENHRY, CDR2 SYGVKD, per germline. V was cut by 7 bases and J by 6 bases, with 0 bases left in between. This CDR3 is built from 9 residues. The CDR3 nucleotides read TGTGCCATCACCGGGGAGCTGTTTTTT. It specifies CAITGELFF.

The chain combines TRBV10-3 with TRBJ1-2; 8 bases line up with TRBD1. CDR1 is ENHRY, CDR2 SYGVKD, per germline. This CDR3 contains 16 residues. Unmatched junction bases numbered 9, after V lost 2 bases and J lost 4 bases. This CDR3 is CAISEPRQGLSYGYTF. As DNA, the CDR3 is TGTGCCATCAGTGAGCCCAGACAGGGGCTTTCCTATGGCTACACCTTC.

The DNA for the CDR3 is TGTGCCTGGAGACTAGCGGGAGAGACCCAGTACTTC. Translating it yields CAWRLAGETQYF. The V gene is TRBV30, the J gene TRBJ2-5, with 9 bases identical to TRBD2. CDR1 is GTSNPN and CDR2 is SVGIG in the germline V gene (reference sequence). The CDR3 runs 12 residues. J was trimmed by 4 bases and V by 3 bases; bases with no gene match: 0.

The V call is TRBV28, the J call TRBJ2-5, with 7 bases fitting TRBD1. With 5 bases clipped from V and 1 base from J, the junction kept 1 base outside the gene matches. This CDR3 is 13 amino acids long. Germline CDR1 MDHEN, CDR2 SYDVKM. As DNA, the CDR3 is TGTGCCAGCAGTGACAGGGCCCAAGAGACCCAGTACTTC. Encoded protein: CASSDRAQETQYF.

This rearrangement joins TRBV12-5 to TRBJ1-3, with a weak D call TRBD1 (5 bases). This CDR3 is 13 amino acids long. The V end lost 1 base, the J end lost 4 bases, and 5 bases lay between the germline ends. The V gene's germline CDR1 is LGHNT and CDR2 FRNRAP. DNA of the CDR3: TGTGCTAGTGGTTTGGGGACAGGAAACACCATATATTTT. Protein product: CASGLGTGNTIYF. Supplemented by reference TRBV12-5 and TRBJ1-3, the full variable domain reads DARVTQTPRHKVTEMGQEVTMRCQPILGHNTVFWYRQTMMQGLELLAYFRNRAPLDDSGMPKDRFSAEMPDATLATLKIQPSEPRDSAVYFCASGLGTGNTIYFGEGSWLTVV.

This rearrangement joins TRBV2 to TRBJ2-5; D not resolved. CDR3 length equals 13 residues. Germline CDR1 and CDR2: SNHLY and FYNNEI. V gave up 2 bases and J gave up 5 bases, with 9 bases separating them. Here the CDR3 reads CASSESPSETQYF. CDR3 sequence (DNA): TGTGCCAGCAGTGAAAGCCCGTCGGAGACCCAGTACTTC. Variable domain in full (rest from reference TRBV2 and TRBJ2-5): EPEVTQTPSHQVTQMGQEVILRCVPISNHLYFYWYRQILGQKVEFLVSFYNNEISEKSEIFDDQFSVERPDGSNFTLKIRSTKLEDSAMYFCASSESPSETQYFGPGTRLLVL.

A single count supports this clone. CDR3 DNA sequence: TGTGCCAGCAGTCTTGGAACAGGGACTAGCACAGATACGCAGTATTTT. Translating gives CASSLGTGTSTDTQYF. The chain joins TRBV27 to TRBJ2-3; the D call may be TRBD1 or TRBD2 (6 bases each). There are 16 residues in the CDR3. The germline V gene encodes CDR1 MNHEY and CDR2 SMNVEV (reference sequence). Trimming removed 5 bases from V and 0 bases from J, with 15 bases in between.

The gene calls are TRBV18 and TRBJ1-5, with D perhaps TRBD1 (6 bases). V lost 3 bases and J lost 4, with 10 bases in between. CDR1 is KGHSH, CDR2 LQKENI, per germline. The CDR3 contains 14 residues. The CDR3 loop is CASSPGQINQPQHF. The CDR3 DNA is TGTGCCAGCTCACCTGGACAGATAAATCAGCCCCAGCATTTT. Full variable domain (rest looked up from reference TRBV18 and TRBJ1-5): NAGVMQNPRHLVRRRGQEARLRCSPMKGHSHVYWYRQLPEEGLKFMVYLQKENIIDESGMPKERFSAEFPKEGPSILRIQQVVRGDSAAYFCASSPGQINQPQHFGDGTRLSIL.